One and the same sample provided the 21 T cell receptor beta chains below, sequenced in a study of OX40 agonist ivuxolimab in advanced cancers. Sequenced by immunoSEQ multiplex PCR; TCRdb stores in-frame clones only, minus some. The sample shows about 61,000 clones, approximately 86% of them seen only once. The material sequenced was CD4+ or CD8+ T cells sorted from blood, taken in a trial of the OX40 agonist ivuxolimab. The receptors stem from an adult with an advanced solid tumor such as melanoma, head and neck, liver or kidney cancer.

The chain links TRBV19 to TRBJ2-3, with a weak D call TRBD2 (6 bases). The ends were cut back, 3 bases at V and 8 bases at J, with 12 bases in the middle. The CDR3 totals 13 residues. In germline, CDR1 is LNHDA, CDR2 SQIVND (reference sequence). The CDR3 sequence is CASSMRRRATQYF. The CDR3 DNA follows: TGTGCCAGTAGTATGAGGCGGAGGGCTACGCAGTATTTT.

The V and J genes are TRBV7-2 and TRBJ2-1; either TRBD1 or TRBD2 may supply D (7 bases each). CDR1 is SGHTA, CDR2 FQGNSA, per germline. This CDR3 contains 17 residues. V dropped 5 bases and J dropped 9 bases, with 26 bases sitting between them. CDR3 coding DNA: TGTGCCAGCAGCCCAGGGGGGGGCTCTAGCGTCGTTCCTGAGCAGTTCTTC. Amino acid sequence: CASSPGGGSSVVPEQFF.

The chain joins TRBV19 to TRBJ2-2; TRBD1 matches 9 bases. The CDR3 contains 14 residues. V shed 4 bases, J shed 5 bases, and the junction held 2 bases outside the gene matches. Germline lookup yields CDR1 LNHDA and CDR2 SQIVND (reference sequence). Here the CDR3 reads CASSTTGGTGELFF. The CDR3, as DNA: TGTGCCAGTAGTACGACAGGGGGAACCGGGGAGCTGTTTTTT.

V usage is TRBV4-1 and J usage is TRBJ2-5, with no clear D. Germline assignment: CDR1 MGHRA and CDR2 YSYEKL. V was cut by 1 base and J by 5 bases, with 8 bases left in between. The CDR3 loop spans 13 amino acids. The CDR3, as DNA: TGCGCCAGCAGCCAAGGGTTAGTGGAGACCCAGTACTTC. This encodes CASSQGLVETQYF.

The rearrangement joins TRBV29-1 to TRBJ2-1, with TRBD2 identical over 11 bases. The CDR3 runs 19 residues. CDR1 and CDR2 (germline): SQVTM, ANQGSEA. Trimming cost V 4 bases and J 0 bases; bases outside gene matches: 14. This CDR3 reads CSVVTPTSGRQHSYNEQFF. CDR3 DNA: TGCAGCGTTGTTACGCCAACTAGCGGGAGACAACACTCCTACAATGAGCAGTTCTTC.

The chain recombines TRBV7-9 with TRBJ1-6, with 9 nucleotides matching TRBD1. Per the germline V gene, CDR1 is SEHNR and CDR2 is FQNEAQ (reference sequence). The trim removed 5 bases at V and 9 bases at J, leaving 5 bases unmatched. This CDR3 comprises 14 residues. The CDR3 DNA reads TGTGCCAGCAGCCCGGGACAGGGATCTTCACCCCTCCACTTT. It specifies CASSPGQGSSPLHF.

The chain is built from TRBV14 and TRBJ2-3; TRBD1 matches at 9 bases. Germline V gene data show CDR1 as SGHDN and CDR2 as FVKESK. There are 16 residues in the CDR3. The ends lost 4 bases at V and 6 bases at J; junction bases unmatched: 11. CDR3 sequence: CASSLRDRVTSDTQYF. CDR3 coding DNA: TGTGCCAGCAGCCTCCGGGACAGGGTTACGTCGGATACGCAGTATTTT.

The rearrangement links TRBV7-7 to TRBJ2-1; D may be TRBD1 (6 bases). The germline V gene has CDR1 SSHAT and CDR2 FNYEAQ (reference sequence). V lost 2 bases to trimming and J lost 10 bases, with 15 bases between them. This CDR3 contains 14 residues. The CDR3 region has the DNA TGTGCCAGCAGCTTATCCCTGGGGGCCAGCGAGCAGTTCTTC. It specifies CASSLSLGASEQFF.

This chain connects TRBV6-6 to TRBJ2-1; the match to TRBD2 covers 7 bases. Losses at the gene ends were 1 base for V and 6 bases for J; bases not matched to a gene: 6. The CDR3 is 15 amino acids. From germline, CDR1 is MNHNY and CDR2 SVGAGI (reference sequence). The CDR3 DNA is TGTGCCAGCAGTTACTTAACGAGCGGGGTCAATGAGCAGTTCTTC. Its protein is CASSYLTSGVNEQFF.

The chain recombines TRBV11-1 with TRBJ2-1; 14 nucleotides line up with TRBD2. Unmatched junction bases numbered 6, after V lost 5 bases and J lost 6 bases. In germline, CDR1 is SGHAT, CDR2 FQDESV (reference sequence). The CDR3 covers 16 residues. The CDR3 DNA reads TGTGCCAGCAGCCCGACTAGCGGGGGGGCCGGCAATGAGCAGTTCTTC. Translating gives CASSPTSGGAGNEQFF.

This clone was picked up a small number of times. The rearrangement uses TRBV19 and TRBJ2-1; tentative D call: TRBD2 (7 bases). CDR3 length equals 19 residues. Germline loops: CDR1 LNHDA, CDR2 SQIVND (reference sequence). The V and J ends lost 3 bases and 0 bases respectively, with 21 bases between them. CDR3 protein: CASSIRGGSTGYSYNEQFF. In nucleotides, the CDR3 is TGTGCCAGTAGTATTAGGGGGGGCAGTACGGGCTACTCCTACAATGAGCAGTTCTTC.

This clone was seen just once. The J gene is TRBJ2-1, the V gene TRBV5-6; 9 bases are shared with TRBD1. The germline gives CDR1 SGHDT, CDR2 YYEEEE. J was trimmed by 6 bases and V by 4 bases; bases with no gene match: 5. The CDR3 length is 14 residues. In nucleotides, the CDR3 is TGTGCCAGCAGCGGGACAGGGCGTTTCAATGAGCAGTTCTTC. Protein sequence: CASSGTGRFNEQFF.

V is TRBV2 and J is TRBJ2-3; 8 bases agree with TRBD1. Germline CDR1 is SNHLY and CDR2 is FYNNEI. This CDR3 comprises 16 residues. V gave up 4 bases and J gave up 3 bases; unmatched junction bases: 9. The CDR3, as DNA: TGTGCCAGCAGTGTCCCCCAGGGGGCTGTAACAGATACGCAGTATTTT. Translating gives CASSVPQGAVTDTQYF.

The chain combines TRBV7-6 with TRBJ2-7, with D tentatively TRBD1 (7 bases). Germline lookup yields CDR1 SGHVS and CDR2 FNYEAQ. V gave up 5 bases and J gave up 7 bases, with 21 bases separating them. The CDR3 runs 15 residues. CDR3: CASSQGEVLKGEQYF. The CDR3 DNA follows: TGTGCCAGCAGCCAGGGGGAGGTCCTTAAAGGGGAGCAGTACTTC.

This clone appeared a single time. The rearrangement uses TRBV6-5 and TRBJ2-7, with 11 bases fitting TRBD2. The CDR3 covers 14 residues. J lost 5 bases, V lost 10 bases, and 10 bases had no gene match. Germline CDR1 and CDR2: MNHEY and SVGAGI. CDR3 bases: TGTGCCACCAACCCCACTAGCGGGAGTGACGAGCAGTACTTC. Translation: CATNPTSGSDEQYF.

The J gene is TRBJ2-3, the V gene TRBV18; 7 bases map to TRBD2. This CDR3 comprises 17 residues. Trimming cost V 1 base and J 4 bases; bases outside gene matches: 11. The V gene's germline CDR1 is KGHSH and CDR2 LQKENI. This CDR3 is CASSPRVGGSRSDTQYF. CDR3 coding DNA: TGTGCCAGCTCACCACGGGTCGGCGGGAGTCGTTCAGATACGCAGTATTTT.

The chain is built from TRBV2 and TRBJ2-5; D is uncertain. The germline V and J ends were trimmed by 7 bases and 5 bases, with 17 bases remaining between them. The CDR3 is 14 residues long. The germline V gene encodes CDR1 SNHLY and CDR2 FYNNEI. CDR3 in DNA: TGTGCCAGCACAGGACCGTCGATGCGGGAGACCCAGTACTTC. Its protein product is CASTGPSMRETQYF.

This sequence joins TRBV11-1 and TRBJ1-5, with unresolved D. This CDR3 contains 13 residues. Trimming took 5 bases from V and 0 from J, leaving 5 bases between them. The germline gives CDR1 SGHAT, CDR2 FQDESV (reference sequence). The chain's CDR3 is CASSDTSNQPQHF. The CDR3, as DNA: TGTGCCAGCAGCGATACTAGCAATCAGCCCCAGCATTTT.

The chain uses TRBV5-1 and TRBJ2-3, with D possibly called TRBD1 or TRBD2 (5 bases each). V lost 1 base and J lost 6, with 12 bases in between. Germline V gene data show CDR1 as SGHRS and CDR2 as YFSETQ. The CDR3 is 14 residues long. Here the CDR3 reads CASSLLGDLDTQYF. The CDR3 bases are TGCGCCAGCAGCTTGCTGGGGGATCTGGATACGCAGTATTTT.

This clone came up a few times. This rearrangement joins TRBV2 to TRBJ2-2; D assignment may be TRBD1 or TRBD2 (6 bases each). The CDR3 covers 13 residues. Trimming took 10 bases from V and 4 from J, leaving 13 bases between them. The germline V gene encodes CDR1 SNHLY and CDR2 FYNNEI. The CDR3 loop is CANGKGGTGELFF. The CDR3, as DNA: TGTGCCAACGGCAAGGGGGGCACCGGGGAGCTGTTTTTT.

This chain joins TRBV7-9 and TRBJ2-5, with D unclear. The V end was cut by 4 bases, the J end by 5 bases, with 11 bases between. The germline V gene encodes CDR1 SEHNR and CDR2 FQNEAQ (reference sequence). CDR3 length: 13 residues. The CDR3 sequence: CASSYLALETQYF. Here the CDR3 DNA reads TGTGCCAGCAGCTACCTGGCCCTTGAGACCCAGTACTTC.